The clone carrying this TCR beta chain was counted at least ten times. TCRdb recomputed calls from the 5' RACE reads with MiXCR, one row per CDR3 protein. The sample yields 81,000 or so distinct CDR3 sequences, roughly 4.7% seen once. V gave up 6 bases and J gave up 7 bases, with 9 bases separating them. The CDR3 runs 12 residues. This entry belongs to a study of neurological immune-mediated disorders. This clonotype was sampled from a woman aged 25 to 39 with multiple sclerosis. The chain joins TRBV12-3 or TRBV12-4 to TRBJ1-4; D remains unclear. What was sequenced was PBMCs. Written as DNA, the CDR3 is TGTGCCAGCAGCCGGGAGCTTGAAAAACTGTTTTTT. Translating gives CASSRELEKLFF.